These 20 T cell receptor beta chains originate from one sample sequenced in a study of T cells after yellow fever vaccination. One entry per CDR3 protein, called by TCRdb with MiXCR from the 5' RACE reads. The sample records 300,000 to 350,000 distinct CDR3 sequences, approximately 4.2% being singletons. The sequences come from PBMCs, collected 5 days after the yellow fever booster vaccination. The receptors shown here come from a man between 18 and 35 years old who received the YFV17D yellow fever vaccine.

CDR3 amino acids: CASTSYSGAEAFF. CDR3 nucleotide sequence: TGTGCCAGCACATCCTACAGTGGGGCTGAAGCTTTCTTT. The gene calls are TRBV7-9 and TRBJ1-1, with unresolved D. The CDR3 is made up of 13 amino acids. Deletions cut 7 bases from V and 6 bases from J, with 15 bases between. Germline CDR1 is SEHNR and CDR2 is FQNEAQ (reference sequence).

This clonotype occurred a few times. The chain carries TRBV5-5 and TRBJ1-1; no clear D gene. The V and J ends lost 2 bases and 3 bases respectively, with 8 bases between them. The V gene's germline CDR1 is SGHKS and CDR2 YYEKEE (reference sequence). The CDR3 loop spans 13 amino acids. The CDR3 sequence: CASSFQSDTEAFF. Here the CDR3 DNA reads TGTGCCAGCAGCTTTCAGTCTGACACTGAAGCTTTCTTT.

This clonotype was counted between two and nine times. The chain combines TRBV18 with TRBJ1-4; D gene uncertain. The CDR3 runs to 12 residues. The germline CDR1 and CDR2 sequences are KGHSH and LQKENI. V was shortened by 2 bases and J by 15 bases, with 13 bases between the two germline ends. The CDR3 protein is CASSPSFGAVFF. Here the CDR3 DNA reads TGTGCCAGCTCACCATCCTTCGGTGCGGTGTTTTTT.

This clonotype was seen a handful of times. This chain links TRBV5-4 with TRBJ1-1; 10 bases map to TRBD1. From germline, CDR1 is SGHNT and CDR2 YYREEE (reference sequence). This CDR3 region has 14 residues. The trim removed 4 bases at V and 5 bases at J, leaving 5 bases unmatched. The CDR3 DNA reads TGTGCCAGCAGCGCGGGACAGGGGAGGACTGAAGCTTTCTTT. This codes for CASSAGQGRTEAFF.

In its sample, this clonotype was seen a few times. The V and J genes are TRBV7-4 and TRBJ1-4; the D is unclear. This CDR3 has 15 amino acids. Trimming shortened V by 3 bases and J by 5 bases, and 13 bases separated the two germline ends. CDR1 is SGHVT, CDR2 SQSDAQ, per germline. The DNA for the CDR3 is TGTGCCAGCAGCTTCCTTCTGCCTTCGAATGAAAAACTGTTTTTT. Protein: CASSFLLPSNEKLFF.

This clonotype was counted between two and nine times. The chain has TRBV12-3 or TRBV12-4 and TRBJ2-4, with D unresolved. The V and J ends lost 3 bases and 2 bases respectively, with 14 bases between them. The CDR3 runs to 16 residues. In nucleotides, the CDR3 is TGTGCCAGCAGTTTGTGGAGCTCGAGGACCAAAAACATTCAGTACTTC. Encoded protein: CASSLWSSRTKNIQYF.

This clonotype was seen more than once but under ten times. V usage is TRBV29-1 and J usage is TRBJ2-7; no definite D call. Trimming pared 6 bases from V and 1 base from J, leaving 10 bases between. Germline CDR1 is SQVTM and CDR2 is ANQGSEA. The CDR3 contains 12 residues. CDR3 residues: CSVKTGSYEQYF. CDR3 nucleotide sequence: TGCAGCGTGAAGACCGGGTCCTACGAGCAGTACTTC.

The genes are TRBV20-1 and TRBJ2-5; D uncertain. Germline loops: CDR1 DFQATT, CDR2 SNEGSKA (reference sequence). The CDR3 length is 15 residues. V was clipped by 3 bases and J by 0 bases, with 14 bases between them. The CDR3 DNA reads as TGCAGTGCTAGGGGCCGGTTGTGGTACCAAGAGACCCAGTACTTC. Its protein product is CSARGRLWYQETQYF.

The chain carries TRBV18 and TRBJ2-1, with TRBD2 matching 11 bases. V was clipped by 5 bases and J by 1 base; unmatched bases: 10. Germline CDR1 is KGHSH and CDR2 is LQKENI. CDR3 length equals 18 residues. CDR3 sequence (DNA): TGTGCCAGCTCATCTCTAGCGGGGGGCCCCCGTTCCTACAATGAGCAGTTCTTC. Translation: CASSSLAGGPRSYNEQFF.

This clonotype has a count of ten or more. The CDR3 protein is CASSGGVRVNEQFF. In DNA, the CDR3 is TGTGCCAGCAGCGGGGGAGTAAGAGTCAATGAGCAGTTCTTC. The genes are TRBV7-8 and TRBJ2-1; D is possibly TRBD1 or TRBD2 (5 bases each). The CDR3 sequence is 14 residues long. V lost 5 bases and J 6 bases, leaving 14 bases between the germline ends. The germline V gene encodes CDR1 SGHVS and CDR2 FQNEAQ.

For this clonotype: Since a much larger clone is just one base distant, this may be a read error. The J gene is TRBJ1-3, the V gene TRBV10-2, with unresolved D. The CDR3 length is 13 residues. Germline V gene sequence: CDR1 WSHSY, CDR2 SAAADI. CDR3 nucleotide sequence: TGCGACAGCAGTGTGACGGAGGGAAACACCATATATTTT. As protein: CDSSVTEGNTIYF.

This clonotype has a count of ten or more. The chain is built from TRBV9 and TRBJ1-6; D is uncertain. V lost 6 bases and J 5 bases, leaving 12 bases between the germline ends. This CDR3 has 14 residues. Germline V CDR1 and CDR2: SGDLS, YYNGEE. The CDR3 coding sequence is TGTGCCAGCAACCACGGGAGCAATAATTCACCCCTCCACTTT. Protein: CASNHGSNNSPLHF.

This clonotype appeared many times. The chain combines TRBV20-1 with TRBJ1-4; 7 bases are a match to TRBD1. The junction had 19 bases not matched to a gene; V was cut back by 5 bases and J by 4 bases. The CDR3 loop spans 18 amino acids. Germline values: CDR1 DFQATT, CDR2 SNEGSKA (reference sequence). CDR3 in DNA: TGCAGTGCTGGTGGCCTCGGACAGGAGGGAGGCTATAATGAAAAACTGTTTTTT. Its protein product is CSAGGLGQEGGYNEKLFF.

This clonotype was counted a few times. The CDR3 sequence is CASSKGRQGYGYTF. In DNA, the CDR3 is TGTGCCAGCAGCAAAGGGCGACAGGGATATGGCTACACCTTC. The chain employs TRBV21-1 and TRBJ1-2; TRBD1 is the table's D call, not checked against the DNA. TRBV21-1 is a pseudogene. The CDR3 contains 14 residues.

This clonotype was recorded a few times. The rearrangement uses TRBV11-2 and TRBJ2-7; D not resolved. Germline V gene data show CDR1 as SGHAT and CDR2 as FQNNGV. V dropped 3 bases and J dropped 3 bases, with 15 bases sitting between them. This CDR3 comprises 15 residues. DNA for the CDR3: TGTGCCAGCAGCTTTCTTTTACAGAGCTTCTACGAGCAGTACTTC. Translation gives CASSFLLQSFYEQYF.

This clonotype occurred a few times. The CDR3 bases are TGTGCCAGCAGCCAGGACGGTCCGAACACCGGGGAGCTGTTTTTT. Protein: CASSQDGPNTGELFF. The J gene is TRBJ2-2, the V gene TRBV13; D unclear. In germline, CDR1 is PRHDT, CDR2 FYEKMQ (reference sequence). Trimming cost V 5 bases and J 0 bases, with 10 bases left between them. The CDR3 totals 15 residues.

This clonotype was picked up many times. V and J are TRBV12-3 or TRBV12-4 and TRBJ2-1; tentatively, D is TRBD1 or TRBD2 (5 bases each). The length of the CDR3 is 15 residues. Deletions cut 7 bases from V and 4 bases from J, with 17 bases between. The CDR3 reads CASTLGRAGYNEQFF. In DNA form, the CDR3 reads TGTGCCAGCACCCTGGGACGGGCAGGTTACAATGAGCAGTTCTTC.

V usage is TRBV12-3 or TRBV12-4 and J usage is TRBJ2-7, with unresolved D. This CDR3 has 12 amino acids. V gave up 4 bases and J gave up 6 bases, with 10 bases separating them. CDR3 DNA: TGTGCCAGCAGTTCCGACATCGCCGAGCAGTACTTC. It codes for CASSSDIAEQYF.

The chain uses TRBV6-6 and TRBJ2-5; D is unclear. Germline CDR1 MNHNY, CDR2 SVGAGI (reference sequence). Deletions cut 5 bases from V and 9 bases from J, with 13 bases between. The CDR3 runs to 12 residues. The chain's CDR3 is CASSGLLGAQYF. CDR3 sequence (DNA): TGTGCCAGCAGTGGGCTCCTGGGCGCCCAGTACTTC.

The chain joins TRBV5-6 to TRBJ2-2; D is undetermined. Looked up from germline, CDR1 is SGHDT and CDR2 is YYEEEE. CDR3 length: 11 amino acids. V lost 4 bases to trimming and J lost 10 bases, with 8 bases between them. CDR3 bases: TGTGCCAGCAGCACGAACGAGGAGCTGTTTTTT. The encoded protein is CASSTNEELFF.